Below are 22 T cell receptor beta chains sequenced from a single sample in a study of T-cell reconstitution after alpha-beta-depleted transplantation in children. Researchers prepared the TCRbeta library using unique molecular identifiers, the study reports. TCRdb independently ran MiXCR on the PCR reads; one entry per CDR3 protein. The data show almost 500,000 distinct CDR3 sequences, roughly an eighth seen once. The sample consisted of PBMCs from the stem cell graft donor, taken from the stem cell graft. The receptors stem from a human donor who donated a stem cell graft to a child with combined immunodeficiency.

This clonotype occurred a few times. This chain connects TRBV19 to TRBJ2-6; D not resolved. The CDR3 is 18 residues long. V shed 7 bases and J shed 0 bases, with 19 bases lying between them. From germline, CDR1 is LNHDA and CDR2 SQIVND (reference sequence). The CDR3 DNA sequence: TGTGCCAGTACCCTGGCCAGGTTTAGTAGCTCTGGGGCCAACGTCCTGACTTTC. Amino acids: CASTLARFSSSGANVLTF.

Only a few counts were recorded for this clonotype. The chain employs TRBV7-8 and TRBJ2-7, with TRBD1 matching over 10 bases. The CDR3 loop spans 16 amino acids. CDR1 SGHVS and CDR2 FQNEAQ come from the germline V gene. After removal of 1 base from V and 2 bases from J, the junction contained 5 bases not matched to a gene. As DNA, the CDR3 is TGTGCCAGCAGCTTAGATAGGGACAGGGGTACCTACGAGCAGTACTTC. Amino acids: CASSLDRDRGTYEQYF.

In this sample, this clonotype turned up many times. CDR3 bases: TGCGCCAGCAGTTTGTATAGGGGGAATGAGCAGTTCTTC. This translates into CASSLYRGNEQFF. The rearrangement links TRBV10-2 to TRBJ2-1; a weak D match, TRBD1 (6 bases). From germline, CDR1 is WSHSY and CDR2 SAAADI. Trimming stripped 5 bases from V and 7 bases from J, with 12 bases between. This CDR3 comprises 13 residues.

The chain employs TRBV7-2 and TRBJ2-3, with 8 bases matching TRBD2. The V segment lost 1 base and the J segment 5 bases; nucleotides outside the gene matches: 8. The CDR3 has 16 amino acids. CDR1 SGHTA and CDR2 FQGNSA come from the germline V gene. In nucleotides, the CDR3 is TGTGCCAGCAGCTTAGGGCGGGGGGCCTACGAAGATACGCAGTATTTT. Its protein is CASSLGRGAYEDTQYF.

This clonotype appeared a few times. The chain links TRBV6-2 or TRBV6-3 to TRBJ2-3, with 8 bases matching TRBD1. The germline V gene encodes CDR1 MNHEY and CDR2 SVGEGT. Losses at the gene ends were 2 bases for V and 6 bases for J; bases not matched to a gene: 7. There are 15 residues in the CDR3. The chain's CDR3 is CASSYRPGGRDTQYF. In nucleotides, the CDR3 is TGTGCCAGCAGTTACCGCCCAGGGGGCAGGGATACGCAGTATTTT.

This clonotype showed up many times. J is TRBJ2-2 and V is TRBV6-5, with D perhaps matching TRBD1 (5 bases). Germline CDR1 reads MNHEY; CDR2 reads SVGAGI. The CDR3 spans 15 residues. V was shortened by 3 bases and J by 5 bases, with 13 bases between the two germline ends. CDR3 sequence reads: CASSYGAGETGELFF. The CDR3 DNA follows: TGTGCCAGCAGTTATGGGGCAGGTGAAACCGGGGAGCTGTTTTTT.

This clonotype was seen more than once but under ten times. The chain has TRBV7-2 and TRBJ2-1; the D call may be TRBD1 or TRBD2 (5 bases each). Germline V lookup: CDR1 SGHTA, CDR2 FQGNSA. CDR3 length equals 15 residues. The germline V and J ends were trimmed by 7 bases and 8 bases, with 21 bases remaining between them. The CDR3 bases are TGTGCCAGCACCCTCGAGGCAGGGAGACCCTATGAGCAGTTCTTC. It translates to CASTLEAGRPYEQFF.

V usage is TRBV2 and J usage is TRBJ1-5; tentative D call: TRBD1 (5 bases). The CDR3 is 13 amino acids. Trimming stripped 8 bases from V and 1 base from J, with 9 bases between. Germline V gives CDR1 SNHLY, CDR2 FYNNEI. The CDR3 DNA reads TGTGCCAGCGCCTGGGGGAGCAATCAGCCCCAGCATTTT. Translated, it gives CASAWGSNQPQHF.

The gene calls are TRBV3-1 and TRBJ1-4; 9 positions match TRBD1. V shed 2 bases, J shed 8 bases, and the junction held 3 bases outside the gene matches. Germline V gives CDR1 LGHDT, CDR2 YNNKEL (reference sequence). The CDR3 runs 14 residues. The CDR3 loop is CASSQRTGAEKLFF. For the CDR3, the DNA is TGTGCCAGCAGCCAACGGACAGGGGCCGAAAAACTGTTTTTT. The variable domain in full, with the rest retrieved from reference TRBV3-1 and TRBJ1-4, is DTAVSQTPKYLVTQMGNDKSIKCEQNLGHDTMYWYKQDSKKFLKIMFSYNNKELIINETVPNRFSPKSPDKAHLNLHINSLELGDSAVYFCASSQRTGAEKLFFGSGTQLSVL.

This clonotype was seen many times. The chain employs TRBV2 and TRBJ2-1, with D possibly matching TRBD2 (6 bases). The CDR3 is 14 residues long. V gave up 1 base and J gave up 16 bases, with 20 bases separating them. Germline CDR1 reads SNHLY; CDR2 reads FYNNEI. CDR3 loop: CASSEGTGTHVEFF. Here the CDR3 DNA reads TGTGCCAGCAGTGAAGGAACCGGGACTCACGTCGAATTCTTC. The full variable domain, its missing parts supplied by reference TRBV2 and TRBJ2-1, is EPEVTQTPSHQVTQMGQEVILRCVPISNHLYFYWYRQILGQKVEFLVSFYNNEISEKSEIFDDQFSVERPDGSNFTLKIRSTKLEDSAMYFCASSEGTGTHVEFFGPGTRLTVL.

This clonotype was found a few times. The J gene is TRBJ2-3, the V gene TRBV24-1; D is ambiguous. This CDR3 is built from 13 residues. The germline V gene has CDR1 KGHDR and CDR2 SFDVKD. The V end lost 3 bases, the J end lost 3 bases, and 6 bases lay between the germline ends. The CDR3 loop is CATSDASTDTQYF. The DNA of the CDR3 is TGTGCCACCAGTGATGCCAGTACAGATACGCAGTATTTT.

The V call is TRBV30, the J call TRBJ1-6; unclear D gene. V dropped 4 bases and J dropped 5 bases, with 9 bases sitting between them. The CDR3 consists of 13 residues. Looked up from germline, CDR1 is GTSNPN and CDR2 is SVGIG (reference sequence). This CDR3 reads CAWKRNDNSPLHF. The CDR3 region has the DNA TGTGCCTGGAAACGAAATGATAATTCACCCCTCCACTTT.

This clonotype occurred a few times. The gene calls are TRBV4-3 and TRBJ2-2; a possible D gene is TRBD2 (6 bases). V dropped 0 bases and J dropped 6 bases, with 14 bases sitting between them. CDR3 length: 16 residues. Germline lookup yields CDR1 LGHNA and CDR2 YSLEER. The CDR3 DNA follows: TGCGCCAGCAGCCAAGATACCCTAGCGACTTCCGGGGAGCTGTTTTTT. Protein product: CASSQDTLATSGELFF.

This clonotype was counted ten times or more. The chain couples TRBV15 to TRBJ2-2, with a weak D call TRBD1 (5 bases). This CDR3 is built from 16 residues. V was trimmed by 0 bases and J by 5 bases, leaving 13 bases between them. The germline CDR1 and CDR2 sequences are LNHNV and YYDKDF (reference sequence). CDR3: CATSRERFQGTGELFF. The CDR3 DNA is TGTGCCACCAGCAGAGAACGATTTCAGGGTACCGGGGAGCTGTTTTTT.

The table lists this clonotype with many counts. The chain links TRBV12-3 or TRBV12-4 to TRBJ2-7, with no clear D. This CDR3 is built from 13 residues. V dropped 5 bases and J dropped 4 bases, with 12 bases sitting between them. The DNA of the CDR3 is TGTGCCAGCAGTCACGACGGTACATACGAGCAGTACTTC. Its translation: CASSHDGTYEQYF.

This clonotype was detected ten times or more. The CDR3 nucleotides are TGCAGTGCTAGGGCCGACACAGATACGCAGTATTTT. This gives the protein CSARADTDTQYF. V usage is TRBV20-1 and J usage is TRBJ2-3; D unresolved. Germline CDR1 and CDR2: DFQATT and SNEGSKA (reference sequence). V lost 3 bases, J lost 2 bases, and 6 bases lay in between. This CDR3 is built from 12 residues.

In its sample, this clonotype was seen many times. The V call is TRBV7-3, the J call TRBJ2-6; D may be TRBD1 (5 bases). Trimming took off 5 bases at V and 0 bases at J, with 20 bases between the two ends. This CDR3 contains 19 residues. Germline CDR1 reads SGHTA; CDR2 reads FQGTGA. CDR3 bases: TGTGCCAGCAGCATAGGTTGGGGCAGGAAACCCTCTGGGGCCAACGTCCTGACTTTC. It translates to CASSIGWGRKPSGANVLTF.

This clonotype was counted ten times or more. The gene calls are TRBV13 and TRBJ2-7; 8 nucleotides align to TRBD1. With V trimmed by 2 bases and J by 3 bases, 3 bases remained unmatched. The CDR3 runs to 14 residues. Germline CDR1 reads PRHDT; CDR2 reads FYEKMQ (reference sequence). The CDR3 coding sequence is TGTGCCAGCAGCTTATCAACAGGGGGCTACGAGCAGTACTTC. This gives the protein CASSLSTGGYEQYF.

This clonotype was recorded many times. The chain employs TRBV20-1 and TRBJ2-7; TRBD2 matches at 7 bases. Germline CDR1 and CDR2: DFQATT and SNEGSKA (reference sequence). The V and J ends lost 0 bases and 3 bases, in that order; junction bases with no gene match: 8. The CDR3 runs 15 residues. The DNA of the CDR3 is TGCAGTGCTAGAGATTGGTCTAGCGGACGCTACGAGCAGTACTTC. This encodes CSARDWSSGRYEQYF.

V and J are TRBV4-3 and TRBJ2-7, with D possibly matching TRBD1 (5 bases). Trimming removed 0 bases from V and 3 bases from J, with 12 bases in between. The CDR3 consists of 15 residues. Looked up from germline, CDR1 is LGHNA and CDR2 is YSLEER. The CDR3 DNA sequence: TGCGCCAGCAGCCAAGACGCCGCTGACAGCTACGAGCAGTACTTC. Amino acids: CASSQDAADSYEQYF.

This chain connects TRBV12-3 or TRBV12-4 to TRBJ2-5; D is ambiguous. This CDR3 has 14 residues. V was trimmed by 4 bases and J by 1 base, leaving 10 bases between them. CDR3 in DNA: TGTGCCAGCAGTTGGGGTGAGGCCCAAGAGACCCAGTACTTC. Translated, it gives CASSWGEAQETQYF.

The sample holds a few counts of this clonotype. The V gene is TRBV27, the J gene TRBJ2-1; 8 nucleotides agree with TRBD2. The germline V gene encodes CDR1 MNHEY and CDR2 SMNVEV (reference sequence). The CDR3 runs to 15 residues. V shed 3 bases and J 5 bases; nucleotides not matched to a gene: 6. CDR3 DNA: TGTGCCAGCAGTTTGATGAGCGGGAGACACAATGAGCAGTTCTTC. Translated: CASSLMSGRHNEQFF.